This T cell receptor (beta chain) was sequenced for a study of identical twins. Broader study findings: Cross-sectional statistical analysis was relied on for the conclusions, without the same donors being followed. Memory repertoires showed no such pattern, whereas abundant cord blood beta clonotypes carried fewer insertions.

The CDR3 is made up of 12 amino acids. Trimming left V 1 base short and J 0 bases short, with 3 bases between. Germline CDR1 reads DFQATT; CDR2 reads SNEGSKA (reference sequence). cDNA molecules carried unique molecular identifiers, and template switching added a universal primer site. TCRdb independently ran MiXCR on the 5' RACE reads; one entry per CDR3 protein. The sample holds 1.5 million to 2 million distinct CDR3 sequences, around a third seen once. This clonotype was seen a handful of times. The antigen remains undetermined. The sample taken for sequencing was cord blood. The J gene is TRBJ1-2, the V gene TRBV20-1; D gene ambiguous. The TCR originated in a newborn girl in good health. The CDR3, as DNA: TGCAGTGCTAGAGTAGCTAACTATGGCTACACCTTC. It specifies CSARVANYGYTF.